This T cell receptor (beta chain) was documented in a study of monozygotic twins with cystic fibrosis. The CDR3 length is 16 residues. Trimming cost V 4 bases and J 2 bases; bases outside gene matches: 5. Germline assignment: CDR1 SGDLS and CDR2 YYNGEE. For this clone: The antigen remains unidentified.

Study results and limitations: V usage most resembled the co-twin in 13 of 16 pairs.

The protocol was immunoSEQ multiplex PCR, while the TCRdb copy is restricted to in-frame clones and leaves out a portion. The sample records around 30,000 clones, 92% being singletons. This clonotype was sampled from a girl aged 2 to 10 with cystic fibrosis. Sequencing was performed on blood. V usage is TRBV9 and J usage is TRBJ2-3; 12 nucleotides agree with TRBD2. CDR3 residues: CASSPRTSGITDTQYF. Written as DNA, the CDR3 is TGTGCCAGCAGCCCCCGGACTAGCGGGATCACAGATACGCAGTATTTT.